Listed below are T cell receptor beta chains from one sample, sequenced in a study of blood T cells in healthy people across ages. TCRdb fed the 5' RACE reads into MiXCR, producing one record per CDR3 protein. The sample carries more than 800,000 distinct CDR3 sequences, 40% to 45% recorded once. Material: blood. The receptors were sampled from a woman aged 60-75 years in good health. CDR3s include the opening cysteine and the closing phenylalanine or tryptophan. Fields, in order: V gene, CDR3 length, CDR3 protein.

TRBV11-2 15 CASSLRRGVYNEQFF
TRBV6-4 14 CASSNLAGPYEQYF
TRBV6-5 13 CASSYAENQPQHF
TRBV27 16 CASSFTRAISYGEQFF
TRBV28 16 CASRHYWTGLNTEAFF
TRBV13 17 CASSLMVGTGVPYEQYF
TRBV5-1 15 CASSSRQGRSYEQYF
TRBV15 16 CATSREGQGQHQPQHF
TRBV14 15 CASSGVLGSNEKLFF
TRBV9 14 CASSVAPGSAEQYF
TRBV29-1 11 CSALAGVEQYF
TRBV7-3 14 CASSLQAFTGELFF
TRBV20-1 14 CSVLGPKGSYEQYF
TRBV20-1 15 CSALGNFFATDTQYF
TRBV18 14 CASSRNTIENEQYF
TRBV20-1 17 CSAPLREGGLYTDTQYF
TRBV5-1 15 CASSLGSGSYNEQFF
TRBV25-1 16 CASHNPAFTGGYGYTF